Listed here are 8 T cell receptor beta chains from one sample, sequenced in a study of blood T cell repertoires in COVID-19. The table came from immunoSEQ multiplex PCR; TCRdb's copy has only in-frame clones and leaves some out. The profile shows 150,000 to 200,000 clones, approximately 90% of them singletons. The sample taken for sequencing was peripheral blood. Receptors originate from a woman between 65 and 79 years old with COVID-19, enrolled during active disease.

CDR3 in amino acids: CASSIRTGAGGELFF. The CDR3 DNA is TGTGCCAGCAGCATTAGGACAGGGGCCGGCGGGGAGCTGTTTTTT. V usage is TRBV5-4 and J usage is TRBJ2-2; TRBD1 agrees at 9 bases. The CDR3 runs to 15 residues. Trimming at V came to 4 bases and at J to 7 bases, leaving 8 bases not matched to a gene. Germline V CDR1 and CDR2: SGHNT, YYREEE (reference sequence).

CDR3 region: CASSLYLSSSGNTIYF. CDR3 nucleotides: TGTGCCAGCAGTTTATATTTGTCGAGCTCTGGAAACACCATATATTTT. The rearrangement uses TRBV28 and TRBJ1-3; D is unclear. The CDR3 is 16 residues long. Germline values: CDR1 MDHEN, CDR2 SYDVKM. V was clipped by 1 base and J by 0 bases, with 10 bases between them.

The chain is built from TRBV27 and TRBJ2-5; D may be TRBD1 (5 bases). Trimming pared 7 bases from V and 13 bases from J, leaving 19 bases between. CDR1 is MNHEY and CDR2 is SMNVEV in the germline V gene (reference sequence). This CDR3 region has 12 residues. The CDR3 spells CASTTRWGPVYF. The CDR3 coding sequence is TGTGCCAGCACCACCAGGTGGGGCCCGGTGTACTTC.

This sequence joins TRBV10-3 and TRBJ1-3; unclear D gene. Per germline, CDR1 ENHRY and CDR2 SYGVKD. The CDR3 is 14 amino acids. The V and J ends lost 7 bases and 0 bases respectively, with 10 bases between them. This CDR3 reads CAIKALSSGNTIYF. In DNA, the CDR3 is TGTGCCATCAAAGCCCTTAGCTCTGGAAACACCATATATTTT.

The chain is built from TRBV7-9 and TRBJ1-5; D perhaps matches TRBD1 (6 bases). CDR1 SEHNR and CDR2 FQNEAQ come from the germline V gene (reference sequence). V was clipped by 6 bases and J by 7 bases, with 10 bases between them. The CDR3 totals 12 residues. Here the CDR3 DNA reads TGTGCCAGCAGTTATGACAGGCAGCCCCAGCATTTT. Its protein is CASSYDRQPQHF.

This CDR3 is CARSLRGSAGEQYF. In DNA, the CDR3 is TGTGCCAGAAGCTTAAGGGGTTCAGCGGGGGAGCAGTACTTC. The chain carries TRBV5-3 and TRBJ2-7; 7 nucleotides match TRBD2. TRBV5-3 is sorted into the ORF group, with uncertain function. V lost 2 bases, J lost 7 bases, and 9 bases stayed unmatched. This CDR3 comprises 14 residues.

This clone showed up just once. This chain links TRBV28 with TRBJ2-7; 11 bases are shared with TRBD1. V was pared by 4 bases and J by 0 bases, with 2 bases of the junction left unmatched. The CDR3 loop spans 15 amino acids. Germline CDR1 MDHEN, CDR2 SYDVKM. The CDR3 bases are TGTGCCAGCAGTTGGGGGACAGGGGGCTCCTACGAGCAGTACTTC. Amino acid sequence: CASSWGTGGSYEQYF.

The chain joins TRBV30 to TRBJ1-1; D is unclear. CDR1 GTSNPN and CDR2 SVGIG come from the germline V gene (reference sequence). Trimming took 0 bases from V and 0 from J, leaving 8 bases between them. The CDR3 is 14 amino acids. The CDR3 DNA sequence: TGTGCCTGGAGTGTACGCGGGGTGAACACTGAAGCTTTCTTT. Residues: CAWSVRGVNTEAFF.